The next 18 T cell receptor beta chains were all read from a single sample in a study of T-cell memory formation after mild COVID-19. MiXCR was run by TCRdb on the 5' RACE reads, yielding one entry per CDR3 protein. The table shows around 200,000 distinct CDR3 sequences, with under 20% occurring only once. Sequences were obtained from PBMCs or a T cell subset sorted from them (not recorded which). These receptors all come from a young man who had mild COVID-19 (a few samples of this study predate the infection). Cell type and time point are not known.

The chain has TRBV15 and TRBJ2-5; 9 bases align to TRBD2. After removal of 6 bases from V and 2 bases from J, the junction contained 10 bases not matched to a gene. In germline, CDR1 is LNHNV, CDR2 YYDKDF (reference sequence). The CDR3 runs 16 residues. The CDR3 is CATRGGLAGLQETQYF. The CDR3 coding sequence is TGTGCCACCAGAGGGGGACTAGCTGGGTTACAAGAGACCCAGTACTTC.

In this sample, this clonotype turned up a few times. This rearrangement joins TRBV27 to TRBJ1-2, with 11 bases matching TRBD1. The CDR3 length is 14 residues. The germline V gene encodes CDR1 MNHEY and CDR2 SMNVEV (reference sequence). Trimming cost V 5 bases and J 8 bases; bases outside gene matches: 7. The CDR3 protein is CASSPFGTGGGYTF. As DNA, the CDR3 is TGTGCCAGCAGTCCATTCGGGACAGGGGGAGGCTACACCTTC.

This chain connects TRBV5-1 to TRBJ2-5, with D possibly being TRBD2 (6 bases). The CDR3 is 17 amino acids. Germline V gene sequence: CDR1 SGHRS, CDR2 YFSETQ. Trimming stripped 0 bases from V and 3 bases from J, with 18 bases between. The CDR3 is CASSLGLASGPEETQYF. Here the CDR3 DNA reads TGCGCCAGCAGCTTGGGGCTAGCGAGCGGGCCGGAAGAGACCCAGTACTTC.

Ten or more counts support this clonotype. The V call is TRBV7-2, the J call TRBJ2-4, with D possibly being TRBD2 (6 bases). Trimming took 5 bases from V and 0 from J, leaving 11 bases between them. Germline V gene sequence: CDR1 SGHTA, CDR2 FQGNSA. The CDR3 consists of 15 residues. CDR3 region: CASSGEVLAKNIQYF. Here the CDR3 DNA reads TGTGCCAGCAGCGGGGAGGTGTTAGCCAAAAACATTCAGTACTTC.

The chain couples TRBV5-1 to TRBJ2-5; TRBD1 is a possible D gene (5 bases). Germline CDR1 and CDR2: SGHRS and YFSETQ. The CDR3 covers 16 residues. V lost 0 bases to trimming and J lost 2 bases, with 14 bases between them. CDR3 protein: CASSLVGARNQETQYF. The CDR3 DNA sequence: TGCGCCAGCAGCTTGGTTGGGGCTCGGAATCAAGAGACCCAGTACTTC.

This clonotype was recorded a few times. The chain couples TRBV7-2 to TRBJ1-2, with TRBD1 identical over 11 bases. V was pared by 4 bases and J by 5 bases, with 6 bases of the junction left unmatched. The CDR3 is 15 residues long. CDR1 is SGHTA and CDR2 is FQGNSA in the germline V gene. CDR3 in DNA: TGTGCCAGCAGCTCCCGGGACAGGGGGGGGTATGGCTACACCTTC. This gives the protein CASSSRDRGGYGYTF.

The chain is built from TRBV29-1 and TRBJ1-1; D call uncertain. CDR1 and CDR2 (germline): SQVTM, ANQGSEA. The V end lost 1 base, the J end lost 4 bases, and 13 bases lay between the germline ends. The CDR3 is made up of 14 amino acids. The CDR3 spells CSVEGWGWGTEAFF. The CDR3 nucleotides read TGCAGCGTTGAAGGGTGGGGTTGGGGCACTGAAGCTTTCTTT. Full variable domain (outside the CDR3, taken from reference TRBV29-1 and TRBJ1-1): SAVISQKPSRDICQRGTSLTIQCQVDSQVTMMFWYRQQPGQSLTLIATANQGSEATYESGFVIDKFPISRPNLTFSTLTVSNMSPEDSSIYLCSVEGWGWGTEAFFGQGTRLTVV.

This clonotype was detected a few times. The rearrangement uses TRBV6-2 or TRBV6-3 and TRBJ2-1, with D hard to call. Trimming pared 5 bases from V and 2 bases from J, leaving 10 bases between. The CDR3 is made up of 14 amino acids. CDR1 and CDR2 (germline): MNHEY, SVGEGT. CDR3 amino acids: CASSMDRTYNEQFF. Written as DNA, the CDR3 is TGTGCCAGCAGTATGGACCGAACCTACAATGAGCAGTTCTTC.

Ten or more counts support this clonotype. The chain carries TRBV11-1 and TRBJ2-1, with D perhaps TRBD1 (6 bases). Between the trimmed V and J ends, which lost 5 bases and 3 bases, there was a span of 11 bases. The CDR3 is made up of 14 amino acids. Germline V gene data show CDR1 as SGHAT and CDR2 as FQDESV (reference sequence). The CDR3: CASSPNRDYNEQFF. The CDR3 region has the DNA TGTGCCAGCAGCCCAAACAGGGACTACAATGAGCAGTTCTTC. The complete variable domain, with remaining parts taken from reference TRBV11-1 and TRBJ2-1, reads EAEVAQSPRYKITEKSQAVAFWCDPISGHATLYWYRQILGQGPELLVQFQDESVVDDSQLPKDRFSAERLKGVDSTLKIQPAELGDSAMYLCASSPNRDYNEQFFGPGTRLTVL.

The count of this clonotype is one. The chain joins TRBV12-3 or TRBV12-4 to TRBJ1-5; the D gene is possibly TRBD1 (5 bases). The CDR3 loop spans 13 amino acids. Trimming took 5 bases from V and 5 from J, leaving 10 bases between them. CDR3 bases: TGTGCCAGCAGTACAGGTTTGGATCAGCCCCAGCATTTT. Amino acids: CASSTGLDQPQHF.

This clonotype was counted only a few times. V usage is TRBV20-1 and J usage is TRBJ2-1; maybe TRBD2 (6 bases). The CDR3 has 15 residues. The germline gives CDR1 DFQATT, CDR2 SNEGSKA (reference sequence). The V and J ends lost 4 bases and 0 bases respectively, with 13 bases between them. CDR3 region: CSAIRGASSYNEQFF. CDR3 coding DNA: TGCAGTGCTATTCGCGGGGCTAGCTCCTACAATGAGCAGTTCTTC.

CDR3 bases: TGCGCCAGCAGCCAAGCGAATGGACAGGGGCGGTCACCCCTCCACTTT. The encoded protein is CASSQANGQGRSPLHF. The V call is TRBV4-1, the J call TRBJ1-6; 9 bases match TRBD1. J was trimmed by 10 bases and V by 1 base; bases with no gene match: 8. There are 16 residues in the CDR3. Germline values: CDR1 MGHRA, CDR2 YSYEKL.

V and J are TRBV20-1 and TRBJ2-1; TRBD1 is a possible D gene (5 bases). CDR1 DFQATT and CDR2 SNEGSKA come from the germline V gene (reference sequence). This CDR3 spans 12 amino acids. Here the CDR3 DNA reads TGCAGGCCATCGACAGCTTACAATGAGCAGTTCTTC. Translated, it gives CRPSTAYNEQFF.

The chain joins TRBV5-4 to TRBJ2-5; 10 bases line up with TRBD2. Germline V gives CDR1 SGHNT, CDR2 YYREEE (reference sequence). There are 14 residues in the CDR3. The ends lost 4 bases at V and 5 bases at J; junction bases unmatched: 5. CDR3 nucleotide sequence: TGTGCCAGCAGCGAGCGGGGGGGCCGGGAGACCCAGTACTTC. It translates to CASSERGGRETQYF.

This clonotype came up a few times. The rearrangement uses TRBV6-1 and TRBJ1-5; 7 nucleotides line up with TRBD1. Trimming took 4 bases from V and 5 from J; bases not matched to a gene: 8. The CDR3 runs 15 residues. Germline CDR1 MNHNS, CDR2 SASEGT. CDR3 in amino acids: CASSGLTGLDQPQHF. The CDR3 DNA is TGTGCCAGCAGTGGATTGACAGGGTTGGATCAGCCCCAGCATTTT.

The chain carries TRBV6-2 or TRBV6-3 and TRBJ1-2, with TRBD1 matching 8 bases. Germline V gene lookup returns CDR1 MNHEY and CDR2 SVGEGT. V shed 2 bases, J shed 4 bases, and the junction held 3 bases outside the gene matches. CDR3 length: 14 residues. The CDR3: CASSYPDRGYGYTF. The CDR3, as DNA: TGTGCCAGCAGTTACCCCGACAGGGGCTATGGCTACACCTTC.

The chain carries TRBV5-1 and TRBJ1-1; no definite D call. V lost 2 bases and J 0 bases, leaving 14 bases between the germline ends. CDR3 length: 16 residues. The germline V gene has CDR1 SGHRS and CDR2 YFSETQ. The CDR3 loop reads CASSLSANSLNTEAFF. The CDR3 nucleotides are TGCGCCAGCAGCTTATCAGCGAACAGCTTGAACACTGAAGCTTTCTTT.

This rearrangement joins TRBV6-5 to TRBJ1-2, with TRBD1 matching 9 bases. Germline CDR1 MNHEY, CDR2 SVGAGI. The CDR3 is made up of 15 amino acids. V dropped 5 bases and J dropped 4; count of bases not matched to a gene: 8. CDR3 region: CASSNRDREPYGYTF. CDR3 bases: TGTGCCAGCAGTAACCGGGACAGGGAACCCTATGGCTACACCTTC.